The table lists the clone carrying this TCR beta chain with many counts. The antigen is unknown. Amplification from RNA transcripts yielded the TCR beta CDR3 regions. An initial RT-PCR round employing HTBI primers preceded a second-round multiplex PCR. TCRdb used MiXCR to reprocess the multiplex PCR reads, holding one entry per CDR3 protein. This repertoire shows approximately 210,000 distinct CDR3 sequences, about 22% found once; its top ten account for roughly 39%. This record comes from a study of Graves' ophthalmopathy and Graves' hyperthyroidism. Findings of the study overall: Most expanded clonotypes in thyroid above 0.001 frequency also showed up in blood.

Isolation of PBMCs was performed using about 9 ml of fresh peripheral blood. Germline values: CDR1 SGHAT, CDR2 FQNNGV. The V and J ends lost 5 bases and 1 base, in that order; junction bases with no gene match: 8. This CDR3 is 17 amino acids long. The TCR originated in a woman aged 50 to 65 with Graves' ophthalmopathy. The sample consisted of peripheral blood. The chain couples TRBV11-2 to TRBJ1-1; 12 bases are shared with TRBD1. The CDR3 coding sequence is TGTGCCAGCAGCCTCCCGGGGACAGGGGGCGAGAACACTGAAGCTTTCTTT. This gives the protein CASSLPGTGGENTEAFF.